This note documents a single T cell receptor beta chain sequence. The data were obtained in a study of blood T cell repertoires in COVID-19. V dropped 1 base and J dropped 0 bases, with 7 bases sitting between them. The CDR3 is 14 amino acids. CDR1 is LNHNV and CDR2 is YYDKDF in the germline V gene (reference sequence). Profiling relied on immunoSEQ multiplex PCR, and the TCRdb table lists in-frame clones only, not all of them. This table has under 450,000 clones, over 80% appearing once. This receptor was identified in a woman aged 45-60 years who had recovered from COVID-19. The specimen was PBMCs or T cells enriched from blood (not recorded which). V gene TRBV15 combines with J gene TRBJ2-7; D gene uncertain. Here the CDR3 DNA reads TGTGCCACCAGCAGAGGAGGAAGCTCCTACGAGCAGTACTTC. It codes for CATSRGGSSYEQYF.